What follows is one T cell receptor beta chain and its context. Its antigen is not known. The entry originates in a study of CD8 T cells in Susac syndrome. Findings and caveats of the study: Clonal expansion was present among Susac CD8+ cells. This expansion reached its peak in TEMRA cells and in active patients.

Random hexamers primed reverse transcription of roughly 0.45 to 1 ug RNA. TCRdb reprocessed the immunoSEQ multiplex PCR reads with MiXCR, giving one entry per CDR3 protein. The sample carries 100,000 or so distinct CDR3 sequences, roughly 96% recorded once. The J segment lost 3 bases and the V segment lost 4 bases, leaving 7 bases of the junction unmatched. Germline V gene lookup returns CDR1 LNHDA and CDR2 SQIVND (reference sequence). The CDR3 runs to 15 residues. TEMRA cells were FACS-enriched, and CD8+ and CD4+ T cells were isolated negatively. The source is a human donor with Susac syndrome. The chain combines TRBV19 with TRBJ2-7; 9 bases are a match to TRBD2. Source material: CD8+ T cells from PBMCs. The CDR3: CASSTSGTAYYEQYF. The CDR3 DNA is TGTGCCAGTAGTACTAGCGGGACAGCGTACTACGAGCAGTACTTC.